What follows describes a single T cell receptor beta chain. Its cognate antigen has yet to be identified. It has no much larger one-base neighbor in the sample; base qualities were not kept. Donors were approximately 42 systemically healthy Caucasian individuals from Russia aged 6 to 90 years. Each donor gave about 11 milliliters of peripheral blood, drawn into EDTA-treated Vacutainer tubes. Ficoll-Paque density-gradient centrifugation was used to isolate PBMCs, with at least 6.5 million per sample. Trizol reagent was used to extract total RNA from PBMCs, with at least 5.5 micrograms per sample. For every donor, an aliquot of PBMCs went through flow cytometry to measure the percentages of naive CD45RAhigh/CD27high T cells. CDR1 and CDR2, looked up from the germline V gene, are LGHNA and YSLEER. The junction shows trimming of 4 bases on V and 4 bases on J, plus 14 bases between the germline ends. Including the terminal cysteine and phenylalanine, the CDR3 comprises 15 residues. Only the CDR3 DNA stays, 45 bases, in frame from base 1.

The library was obtained by 5' RACE. The second PCR ran for roughly 7 to 12 cycles and used a J-beta primer mix along with a sample-barcoded 5' primer. A unique molecular identifier was introduced onto each TCR beta cDNA molecule by a template-switch 5' adaptor carrying 12 random nucleotides. Each sample yielded at least 3 million CDR3-containing paired-end reads. First-strand cDNA synthesis was performed from all RNA using the Mint cDNA synthesis kit, with priming by a TRBC-specific oligonucleotide. After uracil-DNA glycosylase treatment, a first 18-cycle PCR used universal primers M1SS and BC2_uni_R on all cDNA. The study's own analysis went as follows. For normalization, 1 million high-quality reads were randomly selected from each sample, with every read carrying a distinct molecular identifier. Reads sharing molecular identifiers were discarded rather than binned into consensus sequences. MiTCR, with a Q25 quality threshold and the strictest error-elimination algorithm, was used for CDR3 identification, clonotype clustering and error correction. A nonparametric unseen species model with Euler transformation was used to estimate a lower bound on total TCR beta diversity. TCRdb redid the processing of the public reads, applying fastp at Q25 and MiXCR, and retained in-frame beta chains. For every CDR3 protein sequence, its rows merge into one entry that carries the most common genes and DNA. TCRdb, not the authors, supplied the V and J calls. Within this sample are 1.8 million or so distinct CDR3 sequences, with around 40% of them counted one time only. The ten largest clonotypes hold about 21% of the sample.

The data stem from a study of blood T cells in healthy people across ages (dated by TCRdb to between 2014 and 2016). Notes on the research overall: In model experiments, roughly one uniquely barcoded TCR beta cDNA molecule per two T cells was captured by template switching. The study measured age-related changes in TCR beta repertoire diversity using deep sequencing normalized with unique cDNA molecular identifiers. The study analyzed two additional independent replicas of 1 million unique cDNA reads from the same blood draw for two donors, one aged 18 to 30 and one aged 80 or older. Four age groups were formed from the donors: young (average roughly 15 years), middle-aged (roughly 38), aged (around 68) and long-lived (about 80). To avoid experimental bias, donors of different ages were spread randomly across the sequencing lanes. Paper-wide results and their limitations: As age increased, observed TCR beta diversity per million T cells dropped in a roughly linear way, and a significant reduction was already evident by age roughly 40. Conclusive comparison of naive and antigen-experienced compartments was prevented by the profiling of bulk unsorted PBMCs. Total diversity estimates from one million sequenced T cells were considered lower bounds and underestimates. The CMV infection status of donors was not known, potentially confounding age-related changes in expanded clonotypes. The long-lived group showed more naive CD4+ T cells, fewer expanded clones and increased TCR diversity than the aged group, suggesting age selection. Observed TCR beta diversity correlated strongly with the percentage of naive T cells measured by flow cytometry.

The origin of this receptor is a human donor in good health. The receptor chain draws on TRBV4-3 and TRBJ2-1; the D gene is possibly TRBD1 or TRBD2, with 5 bases matching each. The specimen sequenced was blood. The CDR3 has the sequence CASSRPGLGYNEQFF. DNA sequence: TGCGCCAGCAGCCGGCCGGGGCTCGGGTACAATGAGCAGTTCTTC.